The 28 T cell receptor beta chains reported below all come from one sample, sequenced in a study of Tregs in tolerant kidney transplant recipients. Here immunoSEQ multiplex PCR was the method, and the copy in TCRdb shows in-frame clones only, minus some. The sample holds about 60,000 clones; 92% are singletons and the top ten take about 10%. Sequenced here: CD8+ T cells from blood, sampled before the transplant. Receptors were obtained from a human donor who received a combined kidney and bone marrow transplant.

The CDR3 DNA follows: TGCAGCGTAGAGGAAAACACCGGGGAGCTGTTTTTT. This codes for CSVEENTGELFF. The V call is TRBV29-1, the J call TRBJ2-2; D uncertain. Per the germline V gene, CDR1 is SQVTM and CDR2 is ANQGSEA. V was clipped by 6 bases and J by 2 bases, with 7 bases between them. The CDR3 is 12 amino acids.

This chain joins TRBV19 and TRBJ1-1, with 9 bases lining up with TRBD1. Trimming at V came to 7 bases and at J to 5 bases, leaving 5 bases not matched to a gene. CDR1 and CDR2 (germline): LNHDA, SQIVND (reference sequence). The length of the CDR3 is 13 residues. CDR3 sequence reads: CASKWTGVTEAFF. The DNA of the CDR3 is TGTGCCAGTAAATGGACAGGGGTGACTGAAGCTTTCTTT.

This rearrangement joins TRBV7-8 to TRBJ2-5, with 15 nucleotides matching TRBD2. The V segment lost 4 bases and the J segment 1 base; nucleotides outside the gene matches: 7. The length of the CDR3 is 18 residues. Germline CDR1 is SGHVS and CDR2 is FQNEAQ. DNA of the CDR3: TGTGCCAGCAGCTCGGGACTAGCGGGGGGTCTAGGCCAAGAGACCCAGTACTTC. The encoded protein is CASSSGLAGGLGQETQYF.

The chain recombines TRBV4-3 with TRBJ2-1; TRBD2 matches 8 bases. The CDR3 extends over 15 amino acids. CDR1 is LGHNA and CDR2 is YSLEER in the germline V gene. J lost 6 bases, V lost 0 bases, and 4 bases had no gene match. The CDR3 protein is CASSQERTSPNEQFF. CDR3 sequence (DNA): TGCGCCAGCAGCCAAGAGAGGACTAGCCCCAATGAGCAGTTCTTC.

This sequence joins TRBV4-3 and TRBJ2-7; D is possibly TRBD2 (5 bases). This CDR3 region has 15 residues. Germline lookup yields CDR1 LGHNA and CDR2 YSLEER. Trimming stripped 0 bases from V and 3 bases from J, with 12 bases between. CDR3 DNA sequence: TGCGCCAGCAGCCAAGATGGGGAGTCCGGCTACGAGCAGTACTTC. Protein: CASSQDGESGYEQYF.

The rearrangement joins TRBV11-1 to TRBJ2-6; 9 nucleotides align to TRBD1. V was pared by 3 bases and J by 0 bases, with 3 bases of the junction left unmatched. CDR3 length: 17 residues. The germline V gene has CDR1 SGHAT and CDR2 FQDESV (reference sequence). CDR3 in DNA: TGTGCCAGCAGCTTGGACAGGGGTTTCTCTGGGGCCAACGTCCTGACTTTC. Its translation is CASSLDRGFSGANVLTF. The full variable domain, with the rest looked up from reference TRBV11-1 and TRBJ2-6, is EAEVAQSPRYKITEKSQAVAFWCDPISGHATLYWYRQILGQGPELLVQFQDESVVDDSQLPKDRFSAERLKGVDSTLKIQPAELGDSAMYLCASSLDRGFSGANVLTFGAGSRLTVL.

The CDR3, as DNA: TGTGCCATCAGTCCGATTAGCTCCTACAATGAGCAGTTCTTC. It is translated as CAISPISSYNEQFF. This chain joins TRBV10-3 and TRBJ2-1; D is unclear. Trimming removed 5 bases at V and 0 bases at J, with 8 bases between. CDR3 length: 14 amino acids. Germline lookup yields CDR1 ENHRY and CDR2 SYGVKD.

The V call is TRBV5-4, the J call TRBJ2-7; 7 bases align to TRBD2. J gave up 2 bases and V 1 base, and 6 bases lay outside the gene matches. CDR3 length equals 15 residues. Germline V gene sequence: CDR1 SGHNT, CDR2 YYREEE (reference sequence). CDR3 residues: CASSLKGGSPYEQYF. The CDR3 DNA follows: TGTGCCAGCAGCTTGAAGGGAGGGAGCCCCTACGAGCAGTACTTC. The whole variable domain, filled in from reference TRBV5-4 and TRBJ2-7, reads ETGVTQSPTHLIKTRGQQVTLRCSSQSGHNTVSWYQQALGQGPQFIFQYYREEENGRGNFPPRFSGLQFPNYSSELNVNALELDDSALYLCASSLKGGSPYEQYFGPGTRLTVT.

The chain is built from TRBV9 and TRBJ2-7, with D possibly matching TRBD2 (6 bases). The CDR3 sequence is 13 residues long. Deletions cut 3 bases from V and 3 bases from J, with 10 bases between. Germline loops: CDR1 SGDLS, CDR2 YYNGEE. CDR3: CASSAGTVYEQYF. The CDR3 nucleotides are TGTGCCAGCAGCGCCGGGACTGTCTACGAGCAGTACTTC.

This clone appeared once. This CDR3 reads CASTGGTSGRAPYEQYF. The CDR3, as DNA: TGTGCCAGCACCGGAGGGACTAGCGGGAGGGCCCCCTACGAGCAGTACTTC. V is TRBV5-4 and J is TRBJ2-7; 16 nucleotides line up with TRBD2. This CDR3 comprises 17 residues. Germline assignment: CDR1 SGHNT and CDR2 YYREEE (reference sequence). V lost 6 bases and J lost 2; bases outside the gene matches: 8.

V usage is TRBV27 and J usage is TRBJ2-5, with 9 positions matching TRBD2. The germline V gene has CDR1 MNHEY and CDR2 SMNVEV (reference sequence). Trimming took 10 bases from V and 4 from J; bases not matched to a gene: 13. The CDR3 has 15 residues. CDR3 sequence reads: CAIPWEREVVETQYF. In nucleotides, the CDR3 is TGTGCCATCCCATGGGAGCGGGAGGTAGTAGAGACCCAGTACTTC.

The chain uses TRBV12-2 and TRBJ2-3; the table names TRBD1, a call not compared with the DNA. TRBV12-2 is reported as a pseudogene. The CDR3 runs 18 residues. The DNA of the CDR3 is TGTGCAAGTCGCTTAGAAGCCCCGGTCAGGGAAGAGGCAGATACGCAGTATTTT. Protein: CASRLEAPVREEADTQYF.

The CDR3 region is CASSLTPGQGSYSNQPQHF. The CDR3 DNA sequence: TGTGCCAGCAGTTTGACCCCGGGACAGGGATCCTACAGCAATCAGCCCCAGCATTTT. The J gene is TRBJ1-5, the V gene TRBV6-4, with TRBD1 matching over 9 bases. The V and J ends lost 5 bases and 1 base, in that order; junction bases with no gene match: 15. This CDR3 region has 19 residues. From germline, CDR1 is MRHNA and CDR2 SNTAGT.

The rearrangement links TRBV5-1 to TRBJ2-7; 8 bases line up with TRBD2. The CDR3 is 15 amino acids. The J segment lost 0 bases and the V segment lost 0 bases, leaving 2 bases of the junction unmatched. The germline CDR1 and CDR2 sequences are SGHRS and YFSETQ. CDR3 nucleotides: TGCGCCAGCAGCTTGGACGGGGGGGCCTCCTACGAGCAGTACTTC. Protein product: CASSLDGGASYEQYF.

This clone was seen just once. The V call is TRBV7-9, the J call TRBJ2-7; a weak D match, TRBD2 (7 bases). The CDR3 has 15 amino acids. Trimming took off 2 bases at V and 3 bases at J, with 14 bases between the two ends. Looked up from germline, CDR1 is SEHNR and CDR2 is FQNEAQ (reference sequence). CDR3: CASSLKGGGFYEQYF. The CDR3 DNA reads TGTGCCAGCAGCTTAAAGGGGGGGGGATTCTACGAGCAGTACTTC.

The J gene is TRBJ2-1, the V gene TRBV28, with D maybe TRBD2 (5 bases). The CDR3 totals 13 residues. From germline, CDR1 is MDHEN and CDR2 SYDVKM. With 4 bases removed from V and 12 bases from J, the gap between germline ends came to 16 bases. CDR3 DNA sequence: TGTGCCAGCAGTTCAAGAGCCTCGGGGTGGCAGTTCTTC. It encodes CASSSRASGWQFF.

This chain links TRBV7-9 with TRBJ2-7, with TRBD2 as a possible D gene (6 bases). The germline gives CDR1 SEHNR, CDR2 FQNEAQ (reference sequence). Trimming shortened V by 3 bases and J by 2 bases, and 11 bases separated the two germline ends. The CDR3 spans 14 residues. CDR3 bases: TGTGCCAGCAGCTTCGGGGACTGGGCCTACGAGCAGTACTTC. It specifies CASSFGDWAYEQYF. The full variable domain, rest sourced from reference TRBV7-9 and TRBJ2-7, is DTGVSQNPRHKITKRGQNVTFRCDPISEHNRLYWYRQTLGQGPEFLTYFQNEAQLEKSRLLSDRFSAERPKGSFSTLEIQRTEQGDSAMYLCASSFGDWAYEQYFGPGTRLTVT.

The V gene is TRBV27, the J gene TRBJ2-7; the match to TRBD1 covers 7 bases. The J segment lost 7 bases and the V segment lost 6 bases, leaving 6 bases of the junction unmatched. The CDR3 extends over 12 amino acids. Germline-derived CDR1 and CDR2 are MNHEY and SMNVEV (reference sequence). CDR3 in amino acids: CASRTGAAEQYF. The CDR3 bases are TGTGCCAGCAGAACAGGGGCAGCTGAGCAGTACTTC.

V is TRBV19 and J is TRBJ2-1, with D possibly TRBD1 on 5 matching bases. Trimming removed 1 base from V and 5 bases from J, with 6 bases in between. This CDR3 has 13 residues. Germline loops: CDR1 LNHDA, CDR2 SQIVND (reference sequence). The DNA for the CDR3 is TGTGCCAGTAGTATAGTGGGGCACAATGAGCAGTTCTTC. Translating it yields CASSIVGHNEQFF. Combining the CDR3 with reference TRBV19 and TRBJ2-1 gives the whole variable domain DGGITQSPKYLFRKEGQNVTLSCEQNLNHDAMYWYRQDPGQGLRLIYYSQIVNDFQKGDIAEGYSVSREKKESFPLTVTSAQKNPTAFYLCASSIVGHNEQFFGPGTRLTVL.

The gene calls are TRBV9 and TRBJ2-1; the D gene is possibly TRBD1 (5 bases). The ends were cut back, 0 bases at V and 0 bases at J, with 13 bases in the middle. CDR3 size: 17 residues. CDR1 and CDR2 from the germline V gene are SGDLS and YYNGEE. CDR3 DNA: TGTGCCAGCAGCGTAGGACAGCACCCTAGCTCCTACAATGAGCAGTTCTTC. Its translation: CASSVGQHPSSYNEQFF.

The rearrangement links TRBV29-1 to TRBJ1-1, with D tentatively TRBD1 (6 bases). Trimming removed 1 base from V and 8 bases from J, with 17 bases in between. CDR1 and CDR2 (germline): SQVTM, ANQGSEA. The CDR3 is made up of 14 amino acids. CDR3 DNA sequence: TGCAGCGTTGAAGTAAGAACAGGGCTGTCGGAAGCTTTCTTT. Residues: CSVEVRTGLSEAFF.

The CDR3 loop reads CASSLNLKGGVSYEQYF. The CDR3 DNA reads as TGCGCCAGCAGCTTGAACCTCAAAGGGGGCGTATCCTACGAGCAGTACTTC. The chain uses TRBV5-1 and TRBJ2-7; 7 nucleotides match TRBD1. CDR3 length: 17 amino acids. Per the germline V gene, CDR1 is SGHRS and CDR2 is YFSETQ. Losses at the gene ends were 1 base for V and 1 base for J; bases not matched to a gene: 11.

This clone was seen once. The V call is TRBV4-3, the J call TRBJ2-1; the D is unclear. The CDR3 length is 13 residues. Germline V gene lookup returns CDR1 LGHNA and CDR2 YSLEER. Trimming pared 0 bases from V and 6 bases from J, leaving 6 bases between. CDR3 nucleotides: TGCGCCAGCAGCCAAGATCCGGGCAATGAGCAGTTCTTC. It is translated as CASSQDPGNEQFF.

The chain recombines TRBV13 with TRBJ2-1; possibly TRBD2 for D (6 bases). The germline gives CDR1 PRHDT, CDR2 FYEKMQ (reference sequence). The length of the CDR3 is 13 residues. Trimming took off 5 bases at V and 10 bases at J, with 15 bases between the two ends. The DNA of the CDR3 is TGTGCCAGCAGCGTGCGGGGACTCGGGGAGCAGTTCTTC. Translated, it gives CASSVRGLGEQFF.

The V and J genes are TRBV2 and TRBJ1-5; TRBD1 matches at 8 bases. Germline V gene lookup returns CDR1 SNHLY and CDR2 FYNNEI. J was trimmed by 8 bases and V by 6 bases; bases with no gene match: 12. This CDR3 spans 15 amino acids. The CDR3 loop is CASRDGTGPREPQHF. The CDR3, as DNA: TGTGCCAGCAGGGACGGGACAGGACCCCGGGAGCCCCAGCATTTT.

This chain connects TRBV4-1 to TRBJ2-3, with D perhaps matching TRBD1 (5 bases). Germline V CDR1 and CDR2: MGHRA, YSYEKL. Deletions cut 0 bases from V and 5 bases from J, with 12 bases between. This CDR3 spans 15 amino acids. This chain's CDR3 is CASSQDGVRGDTQYF. CDR3 DNA sequence: TGCGCCAGCAGCCAAGATGGGGTAAGGGGAGATACGCAGTATTTT.

The chain is built from TRBV9 and TRBJ1-2; D might be TRBD1 (6 bases). Trimming cost V 0 bases and J 1 base, with 22 bases left between them. Germline CDR1 is SGDLS and CDR2 is YYNGEE. This CDR3 region has 19 residues. In DNA, the CDR3 is TGTGCCAGCAGCGTAGTCCAAAACGAGGCAGGGACATTTAACTATGGCTACACCTTC. Encoded protein: CASSVVQNEAGTFNYGYTF.

The rearrangement uses TRBV28 and TRBJ2-5, with D uncertain. The germline V and J ends were trimmed by 2 bases and 5 bases, with 9 bases remaining between them. The CDR3 covers 13 residues. From germline, CDR1 is MDHEN and CDR2 SYDVKM. The CDR3, as DNA: TGTGCCAGCAGTTTAGGTCAGTGGGAGACCCAGTACTTC. Translating gives CASSLGQWETQYF. Combining the CDR3 with reference TRBV28 and TRBJ2-5 gives the whole variable domain DVKVTQSSRYLVKRTGEKVFLECVQDMDHENMFWYRQDPGLGLRLIYFSYDVKMKEKGDIPEGYSVSREKKERFSLILESASTNQTSMYLCASSLGQWETQYFGPGTRLLVL.